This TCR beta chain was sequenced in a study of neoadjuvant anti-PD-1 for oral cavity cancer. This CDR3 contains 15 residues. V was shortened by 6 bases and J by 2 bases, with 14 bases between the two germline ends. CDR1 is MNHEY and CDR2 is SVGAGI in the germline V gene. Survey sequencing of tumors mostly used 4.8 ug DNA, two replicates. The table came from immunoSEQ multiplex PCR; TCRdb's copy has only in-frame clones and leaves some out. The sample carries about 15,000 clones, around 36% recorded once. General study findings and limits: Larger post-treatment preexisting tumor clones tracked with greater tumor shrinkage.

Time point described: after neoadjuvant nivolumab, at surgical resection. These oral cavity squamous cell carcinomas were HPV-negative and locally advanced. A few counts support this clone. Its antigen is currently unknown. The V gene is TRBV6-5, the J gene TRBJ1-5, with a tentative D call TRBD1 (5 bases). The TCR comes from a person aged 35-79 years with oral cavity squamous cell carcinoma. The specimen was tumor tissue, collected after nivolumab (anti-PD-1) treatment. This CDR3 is CASRVSGTGNQPQHF. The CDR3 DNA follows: TGTGCCAGCAGGGTCTCAGGGACTGGCAATCAGCCCCAGCATTTT.